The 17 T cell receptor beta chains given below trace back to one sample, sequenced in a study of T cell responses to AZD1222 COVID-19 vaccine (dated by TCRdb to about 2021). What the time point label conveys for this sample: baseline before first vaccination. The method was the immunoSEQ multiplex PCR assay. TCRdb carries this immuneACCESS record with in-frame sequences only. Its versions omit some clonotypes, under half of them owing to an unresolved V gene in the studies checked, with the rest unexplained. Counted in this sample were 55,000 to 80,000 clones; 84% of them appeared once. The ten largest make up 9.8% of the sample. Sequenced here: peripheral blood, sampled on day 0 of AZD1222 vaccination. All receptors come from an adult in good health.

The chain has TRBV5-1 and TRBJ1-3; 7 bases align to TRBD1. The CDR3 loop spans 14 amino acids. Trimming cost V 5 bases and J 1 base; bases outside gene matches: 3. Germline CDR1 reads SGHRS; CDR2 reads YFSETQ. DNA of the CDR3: TGCGCCAGCAGACAGGGGAGTTCTGGAAACACCATATATTTT. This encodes CASRQGSSGNTIYF.

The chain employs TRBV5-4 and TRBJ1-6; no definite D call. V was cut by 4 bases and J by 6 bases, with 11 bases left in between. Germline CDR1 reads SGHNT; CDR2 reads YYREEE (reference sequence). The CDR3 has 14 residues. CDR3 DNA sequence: TGTGCCAGCAGCCCGGGATCGGGTAATTCACCCCTCCACTTT. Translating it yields CASSPGSGNSPLHF.

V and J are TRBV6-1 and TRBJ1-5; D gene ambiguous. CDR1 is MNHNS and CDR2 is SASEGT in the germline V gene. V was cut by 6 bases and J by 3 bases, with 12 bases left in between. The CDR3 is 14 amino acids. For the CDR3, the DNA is TGTGCCAGCAGCCAGGACGGAAACAATCAGCCCCAGCATTTT. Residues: CASSQDGNNQPQHF.

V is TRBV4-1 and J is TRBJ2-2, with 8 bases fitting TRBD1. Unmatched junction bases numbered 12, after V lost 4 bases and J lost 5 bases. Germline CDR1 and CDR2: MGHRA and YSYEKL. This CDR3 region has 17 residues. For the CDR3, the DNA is TGCGCCAGCAGCCCCAGGACAGGGACGGTAGGGACCGGGGAGCTGTTTTTT. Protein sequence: CASSPRTGTVGTGELFF.

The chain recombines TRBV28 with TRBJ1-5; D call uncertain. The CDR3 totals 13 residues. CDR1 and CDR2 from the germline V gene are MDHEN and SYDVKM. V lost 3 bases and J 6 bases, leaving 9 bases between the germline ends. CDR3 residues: CASSFASGQPQHF. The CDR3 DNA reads TGTGCCAGCAGTTTCGCAAGCGGTCAGCCCCAGCATTTT.

CDR3 DNA sequence: TGTGCCTGGAGCCTAACGGGGGGGCCCTACAATGAGCAGTTCTTC. This codes for CAWSLTGGPYNEQFF. The J gene is TRBJ2-1, the V gene TRBV30; TRBD2 matches at 8 bases. V was pared by 3 bases and J by 2 bases, with 6 bases of the junction left unmatched. Germline loops: CDR1 GTSNPN, CDR2 SVGIG (reference sequence). The CDR3 has 15 amino acids.

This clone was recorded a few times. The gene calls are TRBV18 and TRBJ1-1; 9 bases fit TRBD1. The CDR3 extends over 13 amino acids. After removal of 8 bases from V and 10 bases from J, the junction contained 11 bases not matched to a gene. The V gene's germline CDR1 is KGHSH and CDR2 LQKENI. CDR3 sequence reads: CASTNGQGRVAFF. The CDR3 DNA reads TGTGCCAGCACAAACGGACAGGGGAGGGTAGCTTTCTTT.

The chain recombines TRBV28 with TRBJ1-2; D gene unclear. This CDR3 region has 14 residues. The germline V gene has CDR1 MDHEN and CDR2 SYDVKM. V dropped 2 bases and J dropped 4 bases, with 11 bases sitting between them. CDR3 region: CASSLEGWAYGYTF. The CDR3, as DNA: TGTGCCAGCAGTTTAGAAGGTTGGGCCTATGGCTACACCTTC.

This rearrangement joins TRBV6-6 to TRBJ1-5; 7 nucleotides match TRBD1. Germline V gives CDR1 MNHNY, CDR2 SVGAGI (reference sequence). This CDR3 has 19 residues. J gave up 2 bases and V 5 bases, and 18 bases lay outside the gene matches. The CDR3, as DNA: TGTGCCAGCAGTCCAATAGCTCCGGGAACAGGGGACGGCAATCAGCCCCAGCATTTT. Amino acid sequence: CASSPIAPGTGDGNQPQHF.

CDR3 DNA: TGTGCCATCAGTACAGGGGGCTTAGATCAGCCCCAGCATTTT. Protein: CAISTGGLDQPQHF. This rearrangement joins TRBV10-3 to TRBJ1-5; 9 positions agree with TRBD1. The CDR3 contains 14 residues. Germline V gives CDR1 ENHRY, CDR2 SYGVKD. After removal of 5 bases from V and 5 bases from J, the junction contained 4 bases not matched to a gene.

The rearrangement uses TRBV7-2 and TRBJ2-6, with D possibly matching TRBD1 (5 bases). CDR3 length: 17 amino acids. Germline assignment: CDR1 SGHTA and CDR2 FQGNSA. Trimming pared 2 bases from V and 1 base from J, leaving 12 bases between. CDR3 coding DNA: TGTGCCAGCAGCTTATCGCAGGGTCGGTCTGGGGCCAACGTCCTGACTTTC. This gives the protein CASSLSQGRSGANVLTF.

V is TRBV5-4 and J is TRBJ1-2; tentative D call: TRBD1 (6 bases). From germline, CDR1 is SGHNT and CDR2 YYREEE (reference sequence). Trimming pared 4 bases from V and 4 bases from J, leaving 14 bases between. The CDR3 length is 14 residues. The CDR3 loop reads CASSLRGTSYGYTF. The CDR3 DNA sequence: TGTGCCAGCAGCCTAAGGGGGACAAGCTATGGCTACACCTTC.

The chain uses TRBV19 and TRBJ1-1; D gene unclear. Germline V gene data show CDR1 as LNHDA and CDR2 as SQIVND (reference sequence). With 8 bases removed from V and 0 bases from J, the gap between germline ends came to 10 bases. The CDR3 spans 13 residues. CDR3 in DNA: TGTGCCAGTGAACGCGTCTTGAACACTGAAGCTTTCTTT. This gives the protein CASERVLNTEAFF.

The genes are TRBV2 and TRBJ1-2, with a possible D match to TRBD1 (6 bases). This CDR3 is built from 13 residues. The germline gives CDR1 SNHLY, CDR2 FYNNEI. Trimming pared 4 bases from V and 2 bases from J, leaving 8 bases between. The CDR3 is CASSVQGNYGYTF. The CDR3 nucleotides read TGTGCCAGCAGTGTACAGGGAAACTATGGCTACACCTTC.

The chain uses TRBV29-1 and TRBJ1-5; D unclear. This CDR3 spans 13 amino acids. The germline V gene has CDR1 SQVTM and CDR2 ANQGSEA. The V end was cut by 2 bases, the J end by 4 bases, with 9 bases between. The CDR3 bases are TGCAGCGTTGAAATTGGCGGGAATCAGCCCCAGCATTTT. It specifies CSVEIGGNQPQHF.

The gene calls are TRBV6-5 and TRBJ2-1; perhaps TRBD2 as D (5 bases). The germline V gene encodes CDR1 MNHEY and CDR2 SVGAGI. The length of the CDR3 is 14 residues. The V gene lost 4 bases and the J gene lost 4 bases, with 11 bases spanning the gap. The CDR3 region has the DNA TGTGCCAGCAGTTTTGTCAGGACTTACAATGAGCAGTTCTTC. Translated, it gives CASSFVRTYNEQFF.

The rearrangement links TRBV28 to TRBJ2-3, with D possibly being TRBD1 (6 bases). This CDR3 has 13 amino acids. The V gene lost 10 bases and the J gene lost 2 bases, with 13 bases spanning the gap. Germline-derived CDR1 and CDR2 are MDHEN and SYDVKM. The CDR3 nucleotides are TGTGCCACCTCGGGACACCACACAGATACGCAGTATTTT. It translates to CATSGHHTDTQYF. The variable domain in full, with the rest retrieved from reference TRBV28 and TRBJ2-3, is DVKVTQSSRYLVKRTGEKVFLECVQDMDHENMFWYRQDPGLGLRLIYFSYDVKMKEKGDIPEGYSVSREKKERFSLILESASTNQTSMYLCATSGHHTDTQYFGPGTRLTVL.